This is a list of T cell receptor beta chains from one sample in a study of blood T cell repertoires in COVID-19. The table came from immunoSEQ multiplex PCR; TCRdb's copy has only in-frame clones and leaves some out. The sample includes about 180,000 clones, roughly 90% seen only once; the top ten take under 25%. The material sequenced was peripheral blood. These receptors all come from a man between 65 and 80 years old with active or convalescent COVID-19. Both conserved end residues are part of each CDR3. A D gene is named only where the DNA matches it firmly.

>15|-|TRBV19
CASSIFRGRGTEAFF
>13|-|TRBV19
CASSVDSSSEAFF
>15|TRBD1|TRBV27
CASSTIRGLNEKLFF
>14|-|TRBV7-7
CASSLGGPYNEQFF
>15|-|TRBV6-5
CATSFYRETNEKLFF
>13|-|TRBV29-1
CSHRDNANYGYTF
>15|TRBD2|TRBV18
CASSPNVGGDETQYF
>16|-|TRBV6-2/TRBV6-3
CASSYSSGQPYNEQFF
>15|-|TRBV27
CASSSPGQGANVLTF
>15|TRBD1|TRBV7-2
CASSLLQGNNSPLHF
>13|-|TRBV4-3
CASSQEGQFGYTF
>13|-|TRBV11-2
CASSFLQGYGYTF
>15|-|TRBV7-6
CASSEGRGLWQPQHF
>16|-|TRBV6-5
CASSSPVPHGQSPLHF
>17|-|TRBV7-8
CASSLGRGAFAQETQYF
>16|TRBD1|TRBV18
CASSLPTGNPDNEQFF
>15|TRBD2|TRBV6-5
CAITLSGGPGDTQYF
>14|-|TRBV20-1
CSASTGRVREKLFF
>15|-|TRBV5-6
CASSLSPGENRPLHF
>16|TRBD1|TRBV6-5
CASSFRDRGLLGVAFF
>15|-|TRBV18
CASSPPGGGNYGYTF
>14|TRBD1|TRBV18
CASSSTGSRDGYTF
>13|-|TRBV7-2
CASSFNYRREQYF
>14|-|TRBV10-1
CASSEGQPNTEAFF
>15|-|TRBV29-1
CSGSRGAGNTGELFF
>14|-|TRBV28
CASSPGGANSPLHF
>15|TRBD1|TRBV29-1
CSVEGTGQSNYGYTF
>15|TRBD1|TRBV2
CASIPPGQGGDGYTF
>17|TRBD1|TRBV6-2/TRBV6-3
CASSYRTGAPRNTEAFF
>13|-|TRBV7-7
CASSYRVRETQYF
>14|TRBD1|TRBV3-1/TRBV3-2
CASSLRQGADEAFF
>13|-|TRBV29-1
CSGGQGEAGELFF
>15|TRBD1|TRBV29-1
CSVQGTGGFGTEAFF
>15|-|TRBV7-2
CASSLGFYSTDTQYF
>15|TRBD1|TRBV7-8
CASSLVYRGNTEAFF
>14|-|TRBV18
CASSPGTVNTEAFF
>16|TRBD1|TRBV24-1
CATSDPGTVRQETQYF
>15|-|TRBV2
CASSPAGSSGNTIYF
>15|-|TRBV5-1
CASSLSGTRNQPQHF
>16|TRBD1|TRBV6-4
CASSRQGDLATDTQYF
>12|-|TRBV29-1
CSVEEESYEQYF
>13|-|TRBV15
CATSINSGNTIYF
>13|-|TRBV28
CASRQSANYGYTF
>17|-|TRBV6-2/TRBV6-3
CASSYSVGGGGGQPQHF
>14|TRBD1|TRBV15
CATSRDRGDYGYTF
>16|-|TRBV2
CASTQDRPRVDSPLHF
>13|-|TRBV5-1
CASSEEGHQPQHF
>15|TRBD2|TRBV7-8
CASSRTSGSYDTQYF